The 10 T cell receptor beta chains below all came from one sample that was sequenced in a study of CXCR3-negative and CXCR3-positive naive CD8 T cells. Study-wide results and caveats: Comparison of naive cells showed more hydrophobic TRB CDR3s in CXCR3-positive than in CXCR3-negative naive cells.

The method, 5' RACE with UMI labels, was used to prepare the TRB cDNA libraries. TCRdb re-called the 5' RACE reads and gives one entry per CDR3 protein, without DNA. The sample data list tens of thousands of distinct CDR3 sequences. No antigen is known for these receptors. Source material: naive CXCR3+ CD8+ T cells from blood. The subset: CD45RO-CCR7+CD27+CD95- naive CD8+ T cells expressing CXCR3 (TNR3+). The receptor source for this set is a human donor in good health. Some clones in this sample may be carry-over from other donors' samples.

The chain couples TRBV12-3 or TRBV12-4 to TRBJ1-1. The CDR3 loop spans 16 amino acids. The CDR3 spells CASSFEGIWGNTEAFF.

The chain couples TRBV2 to TRBJ2-5; with no DNA, the TCRdb D assignment of TRBD1 cannot be verified. Germline-derived CDR1 and CDR2 are SNHLY and FYNNEI. This CDR3 is 16 amino acids long. CDR3 region: CASSGTGERYQETQYF.

The chain combines TRBV20-1 with TRBJ1-3. The CDR3 totals 13 residues. Germline CDR1 reads DFQATT; CDR2 reads SNEGSKA (reference sequence). This CDR3 reads CSAREWSGNTIYF.

Here the CDR3 reads CASSLGGPDYEQYF. The chain carries TRBV27 and TRBJ2-7; absent DNA, TCRdb's TRBD1 call cannot be checked. CDR1 and CDR2 (germline): MNHEY, SMNVEV (reference sequence). The CDR3 runs to 14 residues.

The chain uses TRBV7-9 and TRBJ2-1. Germline loops: CDR1 SEHNR, CDR2 FQNEAQ (reference sequence). The CDR3 length is 12 residues. CDR3 sequence reads: CASSLASDEQFF.

The rearrangement uses TRBV10-3 and TRBJ2-7. The CDR3 consists of 11 residues. Germline assignment: CDR1 ENHRY and CDR2 SYGVKD. This CDR3 is CAISEAYEQYF.

This rearrangement joins TRBV29-1 to TRBJ2-7; the D call of TRBD1 rests on TCRdb alone, since no DNA is present to check it. In germline, CDR1 is SQVTM, CDR2 ANQGSEA. This CDR3 spans 15 amino acids. The CDR3 is CSVGTLGQKNYEQYF.

This chain joins TRBV7-9 and TRBJ1-1. This CDR3 is 11 amino acids long. CDR1 and CDR2 from the germline V gene are SEHNR and FQNEAQ (reference sequence). CDR3 sequence: CASSPDSEAFF.

The CDR3: CASRPTKRTDTEAFF. The V gene is TRBV4-1, the J gene TRBJ1-1; with no DNA, the TCRdb D assignment of TRBD1 cannot be verified. The CDR3 is made up of 15 amino acids. The germline V gene encodes CDR1 MGHRA and CDR2 YSYEKL.

The V and J genes are TRBV7-2 and TRBJ1-1; TCRdb proposes TRBD1, but this gene call is untestable without DNA. The CDR3 has 15 amino acids. Per germline, CDR1 SGHTA and CDR2 FQGNSA. The CDR3 reads CASSLSTGVNTEAFF.